This is a list of T cell receptor beta chains from one sample in a study of T-cell memory formation after mild COVID-19. One entry per CDR3 protein, called by TCRdb with MiXCR from the 5' RACE reads. Of some 250,000 distinct CDR3 sequences listed, 8.5% to 9.5% are singletons. Sequenced: PBMCs or a T cell subset sorted from them (not recorded which). The receptors were sampled from a man between 18 and 29 years old who had mild COVID-19 (a few samples of this study predate the infection). Cell type and time point are not known. Each CDR3 is given with its conserved first and last residue. Each record gives: clone size, V gene, D gene, J gene, CDR3 DNA, CDR3 protein. A D gene is named only where the DNA matches it firmly. Not all rows give a size; the values are once, few, many and, for expanded clones, a class.

clone size: -
V gene: TRBV6-5
D gene: TRBD2
J gene: TRBJ2-7
CDR3 DNA: TGTGCCAGCAGTTACTTTGGCGGGGGGATTGAAGAGCAGTACTTC
CDR3 protein: CASSYFGGGIEEQYF

clone size: -
V gene: TRBV9
D gene: TRBD2
J gene: TRBJ2-3
CDR3 DNA: TGTGCCAGCAGCGTTAGCGGGGACAGCACAGATACGCAGTATTTT
CDR3 protein: CASSVSGDSTDTQYF

clone size: few
V gene: TRBV6-2/TRBV6-3
D gene: TRBD1
J gene: TRBJ1-6
CDR3 DNA: TGTGCCAGCAGTTACCCGAAACCCAGACAGGGGGGATATTCACCCCTCCACTTT
CDR3 protein: CASSYPKPRQGGYSPLHF

clone size: -
V gene: TRBV5-4
D gene: -
J gene: TRBJ2-1
CDR3 DNA: TGTGCCAGCAACGACGAGCTGGGTTGGGAGCAGTTCTTC
CDR3 protein: CASNDELGWEQFF

clone size: few
V gene: TRBV12-3/TRBV12-4
D gene: TRBD1
J gene: TRBJ1-5
CDR3 DNA: TGTGCCAGCAGAATGGGACAGGGAAATCAGCCCCAGCATTTT
CDR3 protein: CASRMGQGNQPQHF

clone size: few
V gene: TRBV10-3
D gene: -
J gene: TRBJ2-2
CDR3 DNA: TGTGCCACCTCGACCGGGACTCTGAACACCGGGGAGCTGTTTTTT
CDR3 protein: CATSTGTLNTGELFF

clone size: -
V gene: TRBV5-1
D gene: TRBD1
J gene: TRBJ2-1
CDR3 DNA: TGCGCCAGCAGCCCGGGACAGGGTCCACCTATGAATGAGCAGTTCTTC
CDR3 protein: CASSPGQGPPMNEQFF

clone size: -
V gene: TRBV28
D gene: -
J gene: TRBJ1-1
CDR3 DNA: TGTGCCAGCAGTTTGAGGCAGCCCTCGGCTTTCTTT
CDR3 protein: CASSLRQPSAFF

clone size: -
V gene: TRBV7-2
D gene: TRBD1
J gene: TRBJ2-3
CDR3 DNA: TGTGCCAGCACCCAGACGACAGGGGCGGCAGATACGCAGTATTTT
CDR3 protein: CASTQTTGAADTQYF

clone size: -
V gene: TRBV7-9
D gene: -
J gene: TRBJ2-1
CDR3 DNA: TGTGCCAGCAGCTTAGTCAACACAGGTGTCCATGAGCAGTTCTTC
CDR3 protein: CASSLVNTGVHEQFF

clone size: -
V gene: TRBV4-3
D gene: TRBD1
J gene: TRBJ1-4
CDR3 DNA: TGCGCCAGCAGCCCGATCTCCGGGACAGGGCGTGAAAAACTGTTTTTT
CDR3 protein: CASSPISGTGREKLFF

clone size: -
V gene: TRBV5-1
D gene: -
J gene: TRBJ2-3
CDR3 DNA: TGCGCCAGCAGCTTGGGGAGGTTCGATACGCAGTATTTT
CDR3 protein: CASSLGRFDTQYF

clone size: few
V gene: TRBV11-2
D gene: -
J gene: TRBJ1-2
CDR3 DNA: TGTGCCAGCAGCCCTACCAGGGGAGGCGTCTATGGCTACACCTTC
CDR3 protein: CASSPTRGGVYGYTF

clone size: -
V gene: TRBV7-9
D gene: TRBD2
J gene: TRBJ2-5
CDR3 DNA: TGTGCCAGCAGTTCCGGGACTAGCGGAACTTCTTCCCGAGAGACCCAGTACTTC
CDR3 protein: CASSSGTSGTSSRETQYF

clone size: few
V gene: TRBV27
D gene: -
J gene: TRBJ2-7
CDR3 DNA: TGTGCCAGCGGGGCGGGCTCCGGATCCTACGAGCAGTACTTC
CDR3 protein: CASGAGSGSYEQYF

clone size: many
V gene: TRBV5-1
D gene: -
J gene: TRBJ1-2
CDR3 DNA: TGCGCCAGCAGCTTGTTATCAAGTCTTGGCTACACCTTC
CDR3 protein: CASSLLSSLGYTF

clone size: many
V gene: TRBV29-1
D gene: -
J gene: TRBJ1-4
CDR3 DNA: TGCAGCGTTGAGGCGGATAATGAAAAACTGTTTTTT
CDR3 protein: CSVEADNEKLFF

clone size: -
V gene: TRBV29-1
D gene: TRBD2
J gene: TRBJ2-1
CDR3 DNA: TGCAGCTCGCGGGGGGGCCTCTACAATGAGCAGTTCTTC
CDR3 protein: CSSRGGLYNEQFF

clone size: -
V gene: TRBV3-1
D gene: -
J gene: TRBJ1-4
CDR3 DNA: TGTGCCAGCAGCCACGCAGGAGCAACTAATGAAAAACTGTTTTTT
CDR3 protein: CASSHAGATNEKLFF

clone size: many
V gene: TRBV30
D gene: TRBD2
J gene: TRBJ2-1
CDR3 DNA: TGTGCCTGGAGTGGGCTAGCGGGGGGCGACTACAATGAGCAGTTCTTC
CDR3 protein: CAWSGLAGGDYNEQFF